This T cell receptor (beta chain) was captured by sequencing in a study of blood T cell repertoires in COVID-19. Study-level background: Some COVID-19 samples were acute and others convalescent; all came from the United States, Italy and Spain.

Recruitment covered 20 to 25 US areas and drew participants whose ages spanned roughly 18 to 90 years. Under the authors' procedure: Reference gene primer amplification gave nucleated cell count estimates. Libraries were prepared by immunoSEQ multiplex PCR; TCRdb keeps only in-frame clonotypes and omits some of them. From that table come the V and J calls and clone size; the DNA was used to work out D and trimming. This table holds about 190,000 clones, roughly 84% found once. The germline gives CDR1 SGHRS, CDR2 YFSETQ. CDR3 length: 14 residues. Trimming took off 5 bases at V and 1 base at J, with 12 bases between the two ends.

V and J are TRBV5-1 and TRBJ2-5; unclear D gene. This TCR came from a woman in her 30s who had recovered from COVID-19. The sequencing sample was made of PBMCs or T cells enriched from blood (not recorded which). In DNA, the CDR3 is TGCGCCAGCAGTCTTCGCTCGGGCCAAGAGACCCAGTACTTC. This encodes CASSLRSGQETQYF.